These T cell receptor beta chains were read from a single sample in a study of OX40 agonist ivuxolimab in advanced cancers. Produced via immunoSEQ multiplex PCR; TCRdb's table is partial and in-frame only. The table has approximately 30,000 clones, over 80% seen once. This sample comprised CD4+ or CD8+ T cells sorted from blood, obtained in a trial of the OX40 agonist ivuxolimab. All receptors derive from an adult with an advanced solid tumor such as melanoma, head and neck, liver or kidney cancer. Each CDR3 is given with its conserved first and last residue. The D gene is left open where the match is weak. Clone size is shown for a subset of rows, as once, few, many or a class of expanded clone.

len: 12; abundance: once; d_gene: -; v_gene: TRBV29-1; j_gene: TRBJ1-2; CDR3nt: TGCAGCGTTGATAGGACAGACTATGGCTACACCTTC; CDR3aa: CSVDRTDYGYTF
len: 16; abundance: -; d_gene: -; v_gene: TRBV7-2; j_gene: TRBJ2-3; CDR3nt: TGTGCCAGCAGCCCCACCCGGGACAGCGGGGCAGATACGCAGTATTTT; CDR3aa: CASSPTRDSGADTQYF
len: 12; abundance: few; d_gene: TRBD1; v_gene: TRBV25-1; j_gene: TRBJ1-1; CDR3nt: TGTGCCAGCAGACAGGGGATACCTGAAGCTTTCTTT; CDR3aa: CASRQGIPEAFF
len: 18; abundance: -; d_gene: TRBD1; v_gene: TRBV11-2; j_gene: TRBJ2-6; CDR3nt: TGTGCCAGCAGCTTAGGACGGGGACAGGGGAGTGGGGCCAACGTCCTGACTTTC; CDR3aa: CASSLGRGQGSGANVLTF
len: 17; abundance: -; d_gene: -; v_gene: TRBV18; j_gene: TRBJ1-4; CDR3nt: TGTGCCAGCTCACCAGGGCCGGATTTTGCAACTAATGAAAAACTGTTTTTT; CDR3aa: CASSPGPDFATNEKLFF
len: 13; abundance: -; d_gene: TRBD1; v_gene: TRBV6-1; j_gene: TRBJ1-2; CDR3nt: TGTGCCAGCGGTGACAGGGCAATGTATGGCTACACCTTC; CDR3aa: CASGDRAMYGYTF
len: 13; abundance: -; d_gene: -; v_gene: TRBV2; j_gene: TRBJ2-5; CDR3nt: TGTGCCAGCAGTGTTTCAGACAGTAAGACCCAGTACTTC; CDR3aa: CASSVSDSKTQYF
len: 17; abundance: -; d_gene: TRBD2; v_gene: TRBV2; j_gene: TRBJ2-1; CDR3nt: TGTGCCAGCAGTGGGAGGGGGCGGATAGCGGGAGCCAATGAGCAGTTCTTC; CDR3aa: CASSGRGRIAGANEQFF
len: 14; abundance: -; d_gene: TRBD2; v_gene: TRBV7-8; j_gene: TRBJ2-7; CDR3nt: TGTGCCAGCAGCTTAGGGCAGGGAGGGAACGAGCAGTACTTC; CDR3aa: CASSLGQGGNEQYF
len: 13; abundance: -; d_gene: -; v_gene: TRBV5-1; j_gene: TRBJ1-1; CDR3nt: TGCGCCAGCAGCTTTGAGTTGCACACTGAAGCTTTCTTT; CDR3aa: CASSFELHTEAFF
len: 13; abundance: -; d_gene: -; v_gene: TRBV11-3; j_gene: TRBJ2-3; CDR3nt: TGTGCCAGCAGCTTAGGGGCCACAGATACGCAGTATTTT; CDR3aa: CASSLGATDTQYF
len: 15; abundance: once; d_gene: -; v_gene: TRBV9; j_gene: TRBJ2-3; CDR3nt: TGTGCCAGCAGTGAAGGACCCGCACGAGAAGATACGCAGTATTTT; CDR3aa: CASSEGPAREDTQYF
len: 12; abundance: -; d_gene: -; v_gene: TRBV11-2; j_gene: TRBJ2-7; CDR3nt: TGTGCCAGCAGCCTCGGGTGGCTCGAGCAGTACTTC; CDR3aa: CASSLGWLEQYF
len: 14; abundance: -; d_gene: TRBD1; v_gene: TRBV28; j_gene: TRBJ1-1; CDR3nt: TGTGCCAGCAGTCCACCAGGGGGAGTCACTGAAGCTTTCTTT; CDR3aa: CASSPPGGVTEAFF
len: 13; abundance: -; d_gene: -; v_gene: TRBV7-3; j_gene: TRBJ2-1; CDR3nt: TGTGCCAGCTCAGGGACAACGGCGGATGAGCAGTTCTTC; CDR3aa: CASSGTTADEQFF
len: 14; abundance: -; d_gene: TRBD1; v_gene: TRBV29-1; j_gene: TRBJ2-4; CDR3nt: TGCAGCGTTGAAGTGGGACAGGGGAAAAACATTCAGTACTTC; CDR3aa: CSVEVGQGKNIQYF
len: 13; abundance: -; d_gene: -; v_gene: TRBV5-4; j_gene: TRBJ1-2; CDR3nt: TGTGCCAGCAGCTTAGGGGGGGACTATGGCTACACCTTC; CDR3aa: CASSLGGDYGYTF
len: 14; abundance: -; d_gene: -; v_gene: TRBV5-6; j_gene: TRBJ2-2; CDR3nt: TGTGCCAGCAGCTTGGCGGAGAACACCGGGGAGCTGTTTTTT; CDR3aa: CASSLAENTGELFF
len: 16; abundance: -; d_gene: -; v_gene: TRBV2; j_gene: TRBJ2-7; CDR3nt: TGTGCCAGCAGTGAACGTCCCAGCCTGATATCCTACGAGCAGTACTTC; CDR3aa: CASSERPSLISYEQYF
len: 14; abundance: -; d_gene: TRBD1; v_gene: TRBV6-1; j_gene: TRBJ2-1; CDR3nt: TGTGCCAGCAGTCCCCGTACAGGGGGCAATGAGCAGTTCTTC; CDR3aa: CASSPRTGGNEQFF
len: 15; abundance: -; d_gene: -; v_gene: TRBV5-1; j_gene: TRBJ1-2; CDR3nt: TGCGCCAGCAGCTTGAATGGTCAGGGGAACTATGGCTACATCTTC; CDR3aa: CASSLNGQGNYGYIF
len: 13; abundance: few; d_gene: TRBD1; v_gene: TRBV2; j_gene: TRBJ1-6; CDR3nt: TGTGCCAGCAGACGGACAGGAGGTTCACCCCTCCACTTT; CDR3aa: CASRRTGGSPLHF
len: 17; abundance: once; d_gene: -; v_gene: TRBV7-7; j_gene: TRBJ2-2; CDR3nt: TGTGCCAGCAGCCGGAGGGGGAGGGCGGCGAACACCGGGGAGCTGTTTTTT; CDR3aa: CASSRRGRAANTGELFF
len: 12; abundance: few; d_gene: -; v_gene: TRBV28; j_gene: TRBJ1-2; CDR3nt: TGTGCCAGCAGTTTCTCGGGGAATGGCTACACCTTC; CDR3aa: CASSFSGNGYTF
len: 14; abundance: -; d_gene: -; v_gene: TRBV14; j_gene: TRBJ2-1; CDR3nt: TGTGCCAGCAGCCAAGAAGCAGGTTACAATGAGCAGTTCTTC; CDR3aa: CASSQEAGYNEQFF
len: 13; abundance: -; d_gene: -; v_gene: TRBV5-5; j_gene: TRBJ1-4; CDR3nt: TGTGCCAGCAACCAGGGACAAAATGAAAAACTGTTTTTT; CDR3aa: CASNQGQNEKLFF
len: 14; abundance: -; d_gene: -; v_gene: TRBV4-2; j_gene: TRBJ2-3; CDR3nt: TGTGCCAGCAGACCCGATAGACAGGCAGATACGCAGTATTTT; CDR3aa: CASRPDRQADTQYF
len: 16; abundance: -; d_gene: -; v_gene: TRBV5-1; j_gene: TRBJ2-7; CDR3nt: TGCGCCAGCAGCGCCGGACCCGGGGGGCTTGGCGACGAGCAGTACTTC; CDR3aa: CASSAGPGGLGDEQYF
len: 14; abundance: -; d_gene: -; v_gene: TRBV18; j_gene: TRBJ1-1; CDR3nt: TGTGCCAGCTCAGAGGACAGCGTGAACACTGAAGCTTTCTTT; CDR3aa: CASSEDSVNTEAFF
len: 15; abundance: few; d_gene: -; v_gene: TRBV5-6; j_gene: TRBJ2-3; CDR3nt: TGTGCCAGCAGCCTTCGGGGGAGTGGCACAGATACGCAGTATTTT; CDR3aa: CASSLRGSGTDTQYF
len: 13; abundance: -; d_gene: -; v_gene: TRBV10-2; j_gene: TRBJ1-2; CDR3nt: TGCGCCAGCACCCCCGGGGGGCGAGAGGGCTACACCTTC; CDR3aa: CASTPGGREGYTF
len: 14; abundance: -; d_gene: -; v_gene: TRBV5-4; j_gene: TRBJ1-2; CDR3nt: TGTGCCAGCAGCCCGGGACGGCTGAACTATGGCTACACCTTC; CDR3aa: CASSPGRLNYGYTF
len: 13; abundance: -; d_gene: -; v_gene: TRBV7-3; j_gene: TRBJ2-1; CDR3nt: TGTGCCAGCAGCTTAGCAGGGGACAATGAGCAGTTCTTC; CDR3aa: CASSLAGDNEQFF